Shown below are 13 T cell receptor beta chains from a single sample sequenced in a study of blood T cell repertoires in COVID-19. Profiling relied on immunoSEQ multiplex PCR, and the TCRdb table lists in-frame clones only, not all of them. The sample has about 60,000 clones, roughly 80% seen once. The sequencing input was peripheral blood. The source is a human donor in a cohort sampled during active COVID-19.

V and J are TRBV23-1 and TRBJ1-5; no firm D call. TRBV23-1 belongs to the ORF category, with a function that is uncertain. This CDR3 spans 17 amino acids. The V end was cut by 5 bases, the J end by 5 bases, with 22 bases between. The CDR3 reads CASSSRALDDTHQPQHF. As DNA, the CDR3 is TGCGCCAGCAGTTCGAGGGCCCTGGACGACACTCATCAGCCCCAGCATTTT.

This clone was seen a few times. This chain links TRBV5-4 with TRBJ1-6; 9 bases match TRBD1. The germline V gene has CDR1 SGHNT and CDR2 YYREEE (reference sequence). J gave up 0 bases and V 9 bases, and 7 bases lay outside the gene matches. The CDR3 is made up of 16 amino acids. This CDR3 is CATGQGSRSYNSPLHF. CDR3 DNA sequence: TGTGCCACCGGACAGGGGTCACGCTCCTATAATTCACCCCTCCACTTT.

The chain couples TRBV6-2 or TRBV6-3 to TRBJ1-5; 7 nucleotides agree with TRBD1. The CDR3 runs 14 residues. V dropped 5 bases and J dropped 1; count of bases not matched to a gene: 2. CDR1 is MNHEY, CDR2 SVGEGT, per germline. CDR3 in amino acids: CASSGRGSNQPQHF. CDR3 coding DNA: TGTGCCAGCAGTGGCAGGGGGAGCAATCAGCCCCAGCATTTT.

The V gene is TRBV6-1, the J gene TRBJ1-6, with TRBD1 identical over 7 bases. The CDR3 has 15 residues. V gave up 2 bases and J gave up 10 bases; unmatched junction bases: 8. The germline V gene encodes CDR1 MNHNS and CDR2 SASEGT. Written as DNA, the CDR3 is TGTGCCAGCAGTGAATGGACAGGCGCTTACTCACCCCTCCACTTT. Translated, it gives CASSEWTGAYSPLHF.

This clone was seen a handful of times. This chain links TRBV2 with TRBJ1-5; D not resolved. Per the germline V gene, CDR1 is SNHLY and CDR2 is FYNNEI. The CDR3 is made up of 15 amino acids. V dropped 6 bases and J dropped 0 bases, with 12 bases sitting between them. The CDR3 DNA reads as TGTGCCAGCAGATCAACAGTCTATAGCAATCAGCCCCAGCATTTT. It codes for CASRSTVYSNQPQHF.

The rearrangement links TRBV25-1 to TRBJ2-6; D might be TRBD1 (5 bases). CDR1 is MGHDK and CDR2 is SYGVNS in the germline V gene. V lost 1 base, J lost 5 bases, and 6 bases lay in between. There are 14 residues in the CDR3. For the CDR3, the DNA is TGTGCCAGCAGTGAATCAGGGAGGGCCAACGTCCTGACTTTC. Amino acids: CASSESGRANVLTF.

DNA for the CDR3: TGCAGCGTTAAAATTCCGGGACAGAGCTCCTACGAGCAGTACTTC. This sequence encodes CSVKIPGQSSYEQYF. The chain joins TRBV29-1 to TRBJ2-7, with 7 bases identical to TRBD1. J gave up 0 bases and V 5 bases, and 10 bases lay outside the gene matches. The germline V gene has CDR1 SQVTM and CDR2 ANQGSEA. The CDR3 loop spans 15 amino acids.

The gene calls are TRBV28 and TRBJ2-1, with TRBD2 matching over 10 bases. The junction had 9 bases not matched to a gene; V was cut back by 2 bases and J by 5 bases. The CDR3 runs to 17 residues. Germline V lookup: CDR1 MDHEN, CDR2 SYDVKM. The CDR3 bases are TGTGCCAGCAGTTTAAAGTTCCGGCTAGCGGGGGACAATGAGCAGTTCTTC. It translates to CASSLKFRLAGDNEQFF.

The chain joins TRBV19 to TRBJ2-1, with TRBD2 matching over 7 bases. In germline, CDR1 is LNHDA, CDR2 SQIVND (reference sequence). V lost 8 bases to trimming and J lost 4 bases; unmatched junction nucleotides: 8. The CDR3 spans 14 residues. CDR3 nucleotide sequence: TGTGCCAGTCGGGGGATCGGGAGGTACAATGAGCAGTTCTTC. This codes for CASRGIGRYNEQFF.

This clone was seen more than once but under ten times. V and J are TRBV2 and TRBJ2-2; tentatively, D is TRBD1 (6 bases). CDR3 length: 14 amino acids. Deletions cut 6 bases from V and 7 bases from J, with 15 bases between. CDR1 is SNHLY and CDR2 is FYNNEI in the germline V gene. CDR3 coding DNA: TGTGCCAGCAGCCTGAGTCAGGGGAACGGGGAGCTGTTTTTT. As protein: CASSLSQGNGELFF.

The chain carries TRBV5-5 and TRBJ1-2; D is unresolved. Germline lookup yields CDR1 SGHKS and CDR2 YYEKEE (reference sequence). CDR3 length equals 14 residues. V lost 4 bases and J lost 2, with 12 bases in between. The CDR3 region is CASSPGLRNYGYTF. CDR3 nucleotides: TGTGCCAGCAGCCCGGGTCTGAGGAACTATGGCTACACCTTC.

The chain couples TRBV5-1 to TRBJ1-1, with D possibly matching TRBD1 (6 bases). The CDR3 spans 13 residues. Germline CDR1 is SGHRS and CDR2 is YFSETQ. Trimming stripped 5 bases from V and 4 bases from J, with 12 bases between. Written as DNA, the CDR3 is TGCGCCAGCAGAAACTCAGGGGCCACTGAAGCTTTCTTT. It specifies CASRNSGATEAFF.

The rearrangement uses TRBV23-1 and TRBJ1-3, with TRBD1 matching 7 bases. TRBV23-1 belongs to the ORF category, with a function that is uncertain. Trimming took 8 bases from V and 0 from J; bases not matched to a gene: 13. The CDR3 loop spans 17 amino acids. Here the CDR3 reads CASPQRDREFSGNTIYF. The DNA of the CDR3 is TGCGCCAGCCCCCAAAGGGACAGAGAGTTCTCTGGAAACACCATATATTTT.